A selection of T cell receptor beta chains follows, all from one sample in a study of blood T cell repertoires in COVID-19. Profiling relied on immunoSEQ multiplex PCR, and the TCRdb table lists in-frame clones only, not all of them. This table has about 400,000 clones, approximately 90% appearing once. What was sequenced was peripheral blood. The source of these receptors is a woman in her thirties with active or convalescent COVID-19. Both conserved end residues are part of each CDR3. The order of the fields is CDR3 length, J gene, V gene, D gene, clone size, CDR3 DNA, CDR3 protein. A D gene is named only where the DNA matches it firmly. Only part of the rows carry a size: once, few, many, or a class if the clone is expanded.

>14|TRBJ2-7|TRBV5-1|NA|NA
TGCGCCAGCAGCTTGGCGGCTAGCTCCTACGAGCAGTACTTC
CASSLAASSYEQYF
>16|TRBJ1-3|TRBV18|NA|NA
TGTGCCAGCTCACCGGGTCCAGGGGCCATTGGAAACACCATATATTTT
CASSPGPGAIGNTIYF
>17|TRBJ2-5|TRBV5-1|TRBD2|NA
TGCGCCAGCAGCGGGGGACTAGCGGGGGATAGACAAGAGACCCAGTACTTC
CASSGGLAGDRQETQYF
>14|TRBJ1-2|TRBV25-1|NA|once
TGTGCCAGCAGTGCCCCCGGGGGGAGCTATGGCTACACCTTC
CASSAPGGSYGYTF
>16|TRBJ1-3|TRBV18|NA|NA
TGTGCCAGCTCACCACCCCGGGCAGGGTCTGGAAACACCATATATTTT
CASSPPRAGSGNTIYF
>15|TRBJ2-1|TRBV11-2|TRBD2|once
TGTGCCAGCAGCTTAGGACTAGCGGGGGTCTATGAGCAGTTCTTC
CASSLGLAGVYEQFF
>14|TRBJ2-7|TRBV6-5|NA|once
TGTGCCAGCAGTCTGAGGACAGGACTATACGAGCAGTACTTC
CASSLRTGLYEQYF
>18|TRBJ2-7|TRBV13|TRBD2|NA
TGTGCCAGCAGCTTGTCATTCCTAGCGGGAGGGCCCCACTCCGAGCAGTACTTC
CASSLSFLAGGPHSEQYF
>14|TRBJ2-1|TRBV29-1|NA|once
TGCAGCGTTGTGTGGGGTGGTGGGAGGAATGAGCAGTTCTTC
CSVVWGGGRNEQFF
>17|TRBJ2-5|TRBV11-2|TRBD2|NA
TGTGCCAGCAGCCTAGAGGCTAGCGGTTCCAAGGGGGAGACCCAGTACTTC
CASSLEASGSKGETQYF
>13|TRBJ1-3|TRBV29-1|NA|NA
TGCAGCGTTGCGAGGCGGAGTGAAAACACCATATATTTT
CSVARRSENTIYF
>15|TRBJ2-3|TRBV10-2|NA|NA
TGCGCCAGCAGTGCGACTAGTGCGGAGGCAGATACGCAGTATTTT
CASSATSAEADTQYF
>13|TRBJ1-1|TRBV6-6|NA|NA
TGTGCCAGCAGCTCTTTTCTGAACACTGAAGCTTTCTTT
CASSSFLNTEAFF
>17|TRBJ1-2|TRBV25-1|NA|NA
TGTGCCAGCAGTCCGCCGGGACCCCGACCCGGGGGCTATGGCTACACCTTC
CASSPPGPRPGGYGYTF
>14|TRBJ2-2|TRBV5-8|NA|once
TGTGCCAGCAGCTTGGGCCAAGGGGCCGGGGAGCTGTTTTTT
CASSLGQGAGELFF
>15|TRBJ1-5|TRBV19|TRBD1|NA
TGTGCCAGTACCTATCTGGGACAGGTGGATCAGCCCCAGCATTTT
CASTYLGQVDQPQHF
>15|TRBJ1-1|TRBV21-1|NA|NA
TGTGCCAGCAGCAAATCCAGGGGGCTGATCACTGAAGCTTTCTTT
CASSKSRGLITEAFF
>15|TRBJ2-7|TRBV11-2|NA|NA
TGTGCCAGCAGCTTAGGACAGGTTTTGGGATACGAGCAGTACTTC
CASSLGQVLGYEQYF
>16|TRBJ2-1|TRBV5-1|TRBD2|NA
TGCGCCAGCAGCTTGGTAGCGGGAGCTTCCCACAATGAGCAGTTCTTC
CASSLVAGASHNEQFF
>16|TRBJ2-2|TRBV10-3|NA|NA
TGTGCCATCAGTGAGTCGGGGGACACGAACACCGGGGAGCTGTTTTTT
CAISESGDTNTGELFF
>16|TRBJ2-7|TRBV30|TRBD2|NA
TGTGCCTGGAGTGGGGCCGGACTAGCGACCAGCTACGAGCAGTACTTC
CAWSGAGLATSYEQYF
>17|TRBJ1-2|TRBV5-1|TRBD1|once
TGCGCCAGCAGCTGGGGGCCGGGACAGGGGGCATCTGATGGCTACACCTTC
CASSWGPGQGASDGYTF
>16|TRBJ2-3|TRBV19|TRBD1|NA
TGTGCCAGTAGCCCAGGGGACAGGGGGCGACCAGATACGCAGTATTTT
CASSPGDRGRPDTQYF
>16|TRBJ2-1|TRBV6-5|TRBD2|once
TGTGCCAGCAGTTACTCGAGCGGGAGGGTCTACAATGAGCAGTTCTTC
CASSYSSGRVYNEQFF
>17|TRBJ1-1|TRBV4-1|TRBD1|NA
TGCGCCAGCAGCCAATCCCCGGGACAGGGCATGAACACTGAAGCTTTCTTT
CASSQSPGQGMNTEAFF
>16|TRBJ1-2|TRBV3-1/TRBV3-2|TRBD1|NA
TGTGCCAGCAGCCAAGAACCCGGGACAGGGGGCAGTGGCTACACCTTC
CASSQEPGTGGSGYTF
>19|TRBJ2-1|TRBV4-1|TRBD2|once
TGCGCCAGCAGCCAAGACACGACTAGCGGGAGGGCTACTTACAATGAGCAGTTCTTC
CASSQDTTSGRATYNEQFF
>14|TRBJ1-1|TRBV5-6|TRBD1|NA
TGTGCCAGCAGTTGGGGACAGGGTTACCCTGAAGCTTTCTTT
CASSWGQGYPEAFF
>20|TRBJ2-4|TRBV19|TRBD2|NA
TGTGCCAGTAGTATGTTCGGACTAGCGGGGGAGCGGGGGGCCAAAAACATTCAGTACTTC
CASSMFGLAGERGAKNIQYF
>13|TRBJ1-5|TRBV19|NA|NA
TGTGCCACCTCAGCACAGGGCAATCAGCCCCAGCATTTT
CATSAQGNQPQHF
>15|TRBJ2-7|TRBV3-1/TRBV3-2|TRBD1|once
TGTGCCAGCAGCCTCGGGACAGGGCCTACATACGAGCAGTACTTC
CASSLGTGPTYEQYF
>16|TRBJ2-5|TRBV25-1|TRBD2|NA
TGTGCCAGTAGCCCCGGGACTAGCGGGAGGACCGAGACCCAGTACTTC
CASSPGTSGRTETQYF
>16|TRBJ2-3|TRBV2|TRBD1|NA
TGTGCCAGCAGTCCAAGGACAGGGGGCAGGACAGATACGCAGTATTTT
CASSPRTGGRTDTQYF
>13|TRBJ2-1|TRBV6-1|NA|NA
TGTGCCAGCAACCGAGTCTCCTACAATGAGCAGTTCTTC
CASNRVSYNEQFF
>20|TRBJ2-3|TRBV4-1|TRBD2|NA
TGCGCCAGCAGCCAAGAGCGGCTAGCGGGGGAACCAGGGTTCACAGATACGCAGTATTTT
CASSQERLAGEPGFTDTQYF
>17|TRBJ2-1|TRBV19|TRBD2|NA
TGTGCCAGTAGTAAGCGGGAAATTCGGGACCTCTACAATGAGCAGTTCTTC
CASSKREIRDLYNEQFF
>14|TRBJ1-4|TRBV15|NA|NA
TGTGCCACCAGCAGAGTAGGGGTAGAGGAAAAACTGTTTTTT
CATSRVGVEEKLFF
>12|TRBJ1-5|TRBV30|NA|NA
TGTGCCTGGAGTGTACCCAGGGGGCCCCAGCATTTT
CAWSVPRGPQHF
>13|TRBJ2-5|TRBV12-3/TRBV12-4|NA|NA
TGTGCCAGCAGTTTAGGGCGGCAAGAGACCCAGTACTTC
CASSLGRQETQYF
>14|TRBJ1-1|TRBV6-1|TRBD1|NA
TGTGCCAGCAGTGAAAAGGGGGCGCGCACTGAAGCTTTCTTT
CASSEKGARTEAFF
>15|TRBJ2-1|TRBV11-2|NA|NA
TGTGCCAGCAGCTTAGCGGGTGGCGCCTACAATGAGCAGTTCTTC
CASSLAGGAYNEQFF
>14|TRBJ1-4|TRBV27|TRBD1|NA
TGTGCCAGCGGTACCTGGGACAGGGGGGAAAAACTGTTTTTT
CASGTWDRGEKLFF
>12|TRBJ2-7|TRBV5-1|TRBD1|once
TGCGCCAGCAGCACGGACCGGGACAGGTGGTACTTC
CASSTDRDRWYF
>15|TRBJ2-1|TRBV19|TRBD2|NA
TGTGCCAGCGCGAGGTTGCGGGAGGGATACAATGAGCAGTTCTTC
CASARLREGYNEQFF
>13|TRBJ1-1|TRBV29-1|TRBD1|NA
TGCAGCGCTCAGGGACAGGCGAACACTGAAGCTTTCTTT
CSAQGQANTEAFF
>15|TRBJ2-5|TRBV5-1|TRBD1|NA
TGCGCCAGCAGCTTGGCGTCAGGGGGACAAGAGACCCAGTACTTC
CASSLASGGQETQYF
>13|TRBJ2-5|TRBV18|TRBD2|NA
TGTGCCAGCTCACCTAGCGGGCAAGAGACCCAGTACTTC
CASSPSGQETQYF
>15|TRBJ2-1|TRBV11-3|TRBD2|NA
TGTGCCAGCAGCGGGAGCGGGGGGCTCTACAATGAGCAGTTCTTC
CASSGSGGLYNEQFF
>14|TRBJ2-7|TRBV19|TRBD2|NA
TGTGCCAGTAGTGCCGATAGCGGGAGTTACGAGCAGTACTTC
CASSADSGSYEQYF